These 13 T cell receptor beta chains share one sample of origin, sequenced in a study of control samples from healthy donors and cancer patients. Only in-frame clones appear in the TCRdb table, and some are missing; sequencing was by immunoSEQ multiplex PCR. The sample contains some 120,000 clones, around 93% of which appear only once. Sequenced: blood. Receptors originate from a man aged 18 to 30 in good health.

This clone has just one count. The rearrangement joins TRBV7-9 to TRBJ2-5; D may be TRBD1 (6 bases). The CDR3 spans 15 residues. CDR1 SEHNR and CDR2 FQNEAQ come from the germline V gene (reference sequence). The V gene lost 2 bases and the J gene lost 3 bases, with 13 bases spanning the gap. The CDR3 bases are TGTGCCAGCAGCTTAACCCGGGACACGGAAGAGACCCAGTACTTC. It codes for CASSLTRDTEETQYF.

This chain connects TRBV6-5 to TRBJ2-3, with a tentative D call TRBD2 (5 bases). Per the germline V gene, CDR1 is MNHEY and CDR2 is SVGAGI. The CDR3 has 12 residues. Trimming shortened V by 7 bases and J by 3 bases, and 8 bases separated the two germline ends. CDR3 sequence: CASMRETDTQYF. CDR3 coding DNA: TGTGCCAGCATGAGGGAAACAGATACGCAGTATTTT.

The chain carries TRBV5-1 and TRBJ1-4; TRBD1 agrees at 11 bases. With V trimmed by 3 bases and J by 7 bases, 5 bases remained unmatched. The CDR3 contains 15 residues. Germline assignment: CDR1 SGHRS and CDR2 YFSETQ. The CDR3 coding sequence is TGCGCCAGCAGCTCGTCCGGGACAGGGGGTGAAAAACTGTTTTTT. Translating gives CASSSSGTGGEKLFF. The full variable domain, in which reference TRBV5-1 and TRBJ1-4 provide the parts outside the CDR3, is KAGVTQTPRYLIKTRGQQVTLSCSPISGHRSVSWYQQTPGQGLQFLFEYFSETQRNKGNFPGRFSGRQFSNSRSEMNVSTLELGDSALYLCASSSSGTGGEKLFFGSGTQLSVL.

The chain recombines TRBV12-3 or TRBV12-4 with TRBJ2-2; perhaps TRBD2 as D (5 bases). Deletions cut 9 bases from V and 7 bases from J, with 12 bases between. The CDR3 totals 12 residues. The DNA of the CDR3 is TGTGCCAGTTCCGGGGAGAACGGGGAGCTGTTTTTT. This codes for CASSGENGELFF.

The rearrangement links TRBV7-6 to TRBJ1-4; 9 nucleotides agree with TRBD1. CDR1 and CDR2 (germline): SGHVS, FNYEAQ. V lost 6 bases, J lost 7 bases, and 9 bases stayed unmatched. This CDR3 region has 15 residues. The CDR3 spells CASSQAGTGFEKLFF. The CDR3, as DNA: TGTGCCAGCAGTCAAGCCGGGACAGGGTTTGAAAAACTGTTTTTT.

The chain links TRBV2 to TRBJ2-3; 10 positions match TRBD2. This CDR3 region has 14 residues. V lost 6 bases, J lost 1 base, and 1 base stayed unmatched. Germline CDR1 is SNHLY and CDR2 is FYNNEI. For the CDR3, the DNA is TGTGCCAGCAGCCTAGCGGGGGGCACAGATACGCAGTATTTT. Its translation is CASSLAGGTDTQYF.

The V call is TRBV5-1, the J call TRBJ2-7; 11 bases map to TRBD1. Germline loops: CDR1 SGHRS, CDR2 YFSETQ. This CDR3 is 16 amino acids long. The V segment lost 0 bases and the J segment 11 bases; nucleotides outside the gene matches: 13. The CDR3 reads CASSLDAAGTGGTEYF. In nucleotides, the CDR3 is TGCGCCAGCAGCTTGGATGCCGCCGGGACAGGGGGGACCGAGTACTTC.

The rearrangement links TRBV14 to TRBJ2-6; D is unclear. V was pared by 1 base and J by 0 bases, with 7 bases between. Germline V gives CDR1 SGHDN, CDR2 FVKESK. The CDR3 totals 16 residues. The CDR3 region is CASSQATVSGANVLTF. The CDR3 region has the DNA TGTGCCAGCAGCCAAGCCACGGTCTCTGGGGCCAACGTCCTGACTTTC.

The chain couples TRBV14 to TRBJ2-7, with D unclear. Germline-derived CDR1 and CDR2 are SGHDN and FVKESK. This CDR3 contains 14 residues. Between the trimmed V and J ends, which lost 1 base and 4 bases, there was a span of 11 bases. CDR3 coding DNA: TGTGCCAGCAGCCAAGCACCTCCACCTTACGAGCAGTACTTC. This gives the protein CASSQAPPPYEQYF.

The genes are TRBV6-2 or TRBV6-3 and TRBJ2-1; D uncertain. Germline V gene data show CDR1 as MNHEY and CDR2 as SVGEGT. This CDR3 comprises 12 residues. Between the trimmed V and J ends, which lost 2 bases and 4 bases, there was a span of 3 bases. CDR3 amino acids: CASSYEYNEQFF. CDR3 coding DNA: TGTGCCAGCAGTTACGAGTACAATGAGCAGTTCTTC.

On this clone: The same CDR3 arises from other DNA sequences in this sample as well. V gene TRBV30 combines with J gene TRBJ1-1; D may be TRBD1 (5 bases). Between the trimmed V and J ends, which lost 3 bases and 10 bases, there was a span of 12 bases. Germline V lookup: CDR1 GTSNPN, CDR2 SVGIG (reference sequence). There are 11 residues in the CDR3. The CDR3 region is CAWSPGTLAFF. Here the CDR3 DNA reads TGTGCCTGGAGCCCCGGGACGTTAGCTTTCTTT. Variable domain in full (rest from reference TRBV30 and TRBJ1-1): SQTIHQWPATLVQPVGSPLSLECTVEGTSNPNLYWYRQAAGRGLQLLFYSVGIGQISSEVPQNLSASRPQDRQFILSSKKLLLSDSGFYLCAWSPGTLAFFGQGTRLTVV.

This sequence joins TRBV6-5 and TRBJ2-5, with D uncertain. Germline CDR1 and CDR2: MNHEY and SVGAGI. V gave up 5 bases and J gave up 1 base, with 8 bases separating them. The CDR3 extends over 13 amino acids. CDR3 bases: TGTGCCAGCAGTACCACCCTCCAAGAGACCCAGTACTTC. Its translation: CASSTTLQETQYF.

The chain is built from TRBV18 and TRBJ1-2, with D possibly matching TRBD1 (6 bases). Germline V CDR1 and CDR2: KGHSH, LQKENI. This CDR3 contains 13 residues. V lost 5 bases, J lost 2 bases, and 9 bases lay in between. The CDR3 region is CASSLQGNYGYTF. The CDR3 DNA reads TGTGCCAGCTCATTGCAGGGGAACTATGGCTACACCTTC.